The TCR beta chain described here comes from a study of T cells in Graves' hyperthyroidism and ophthalmopathy. Amplification yielded TCR beta CDR3 regions, with RNA transcripts as the source. HTBI primers drove first-round RT-PCR of the TCR CDR3. TCRdb re-called the multiplex PCR reads with MiXCR, one entry per CDR3 protein. The table includes 300,000 to 450,000 distinct CDR3 sequences, roughly 14% detected once. Between the trimmed V and J ends, which lost 3 bases and 0 bases, there was a span of 18 bases. CDR1 and CDR2 from the germline V gene are SGHTA and FQGNSA. The CDR3 totals 18 residues. Study observations and caveats: Prediction of ophthalmopathy progression came a median approximately 6 months pre-onset.

The sample holds many counts of this clonotype. Its specificity is unknown. The clonotype comes from a man aged 25-45 years with Graves' hyperthyroidism that later progressed to Graves' ophthalmopathy. The sample taken for sequencing was blood. The chain combines TRBV7-2 with TRBJ2-1; TRBD1 or TRBD2 may be the D gene (5 bases each). The CDR3 loop reads CASSLRVGDGSSYNEQFF. The CDR3 nucleotides are TGTGCCAGCAGCTTGCGGGTGGGGGACGGAAGCTCCTACAATGAGCAGTTCTTC. Complete variable domain (other parts from reference TRBV7-2 and TRBJ2-1): GAGVSQSPSNKVTEKGKDVELRCDPISGHTALYWYRQSLGQGLEFLIYFQGNSAPDKSGLPSDRFSAERTGGSVSTLTIQRTQQEDSAVYLCASSLRVGDGSSYNEQFFGPGTRLTVL.